Listed here are 24 T cell receptor beta chains from one sample, sequenced in a study of a mutant IDH1 vaccine in newly diagnosed glioma (dated by TCRdb to the early 2020s). Antigens for these TCRs are unknown. Libraries were prepared through the immunoSEQ multiplex PCR assay. This is the immuneACCESS table as TCRdb keeps it, with only in-frame sequences that have V and J called. A part of the clones is gone; compared with another copy, unresolved V genes explain less than half, and the rest is unexplained. Within this sample are fewer than 45,000 clones, with 78% of them counted one time only. The ten largest clones add up to around 6.6% of the sample. The sample's time point label, decoded: week 23, last vaccination. Each vaccine dose was 300 ug of a 20-mer mutant IDH1 peptide in Montanide, given subcutaneously with topical imiquimod. This specimen was PBMCs, taken from a glioma patient whose treatment included an IDH1 peptide vaccine. The receptors derive from a woman aged 40-49 years with glioma. Some clones in this sample may be carry-over from other donors' samples.

J is TRBJ2-3 and V is TRBV4-2, with D possibly being TRBD1 (6 bases). Germline CDR1 LGHNA, CDR2 YNFKEQ. CDR3 length equals 17 residues. The V end was cut by 0 bases, the J end by 3 bases, with 16 bases between. The CDR3 is CASSQDFRGIATDTQYF. The CDR3 DNA reads TGTGCCAGCAGCCAAGATTTTAGGGGGATCGCAACAGATACGCAGTATTTT.

This clone has a single count. J is TRBJ1-2 and V is TRBV12-5; 7 nucleotides line up with TRBD1. Germline lookup yields CDR1 LGHNT and CDR2 FRNRAP. The length of the CDR3 is 12 residues. V lost 5 bases to trimming and J lost 5 bases; unmatched junction nucleotides: 2. Written as DNA, the CDR3 is TGTGCTAGTGGTCAGGGGGGGTATGGCTACACCTTC. Translating gives CASGQGGYGYTF.

The rearrangement uses TRBV28 and TRBJ1-5; D unclear. Germline lookup yields CDR1 MDHEN and CDR2 SYDVKM. Trimming took off 4 bases at V and 2 bases at J, with 12 bases between the two ends. The CDR3 loop spans 15 amino acids. The chain's CDR3 is CASSSDLSGNQPQHF. The CDR3 nucleotides read TGTGCCAGCAGTTCCGATCTCTCAGGCAATCAGCCCCAGCATTTT.

The rearrangement joins TRBV19 to TRBJ2-7; 7 positions agree with TRBD2. Germline V CDR1 and CDR2: LNHDA, SQIVND (reference sequence). The junction had 1 base not matched to a gene; V was cut back by 8 bases and J by 3 bases. The CDR3 is 11 residues long. The DNA for the CDR3 is TGTGCCAGTGGGGGGGTCTACGAGCAGTACTTC. This codes for CASGGVYEQYF.

The gene calls are TRBV28 and TRBJ1-5, with D unclear. The CDR3 loop spans 12 amino acids. Germline CDR1 MDHEN, CDR2 SYDVKM. Between the trimmed V and J ends, which lost 4 bases and 9 bases, there was a span of 10 bases. CDR3 sequence reads: CASSSRSRPQHF. CDR3 sequence (DNA): TGTGCCAGCAGTTCAAGGTCTCGGCCCCAGCATTTT.

This chain connects TRBV11-2 to TRBJ2-2; 9 nucleotides align to TRBD2. Germline assignment: CDR1 SGHAT and CDR2 FQNNGV. This CDR3 has 16 amino acids. Losses at the gene ends were 5 bases for V and 4 bases for J; bases not matched to a gene: 8. This CDR3 is CASSLSSGGLTGELFF. The CDR3 DNA reads as TGTGCCAGCAGCCTTAGTAGCGGGGGTCTCACCGGGGAGCTGTTTTTT. The whole variable domain, remainder taken from reference TRBV11-2 and TRBJ2-2, is EAGVAQSPRYKIIEKRQSVAFWCNPISGHATLYWYQQILGQGPKLLIQFQNNGVVDDSQLPKDRFSAERLKGVDSTLKIQPAKLEDSAVYLCASSLSSGGLTGELFFGEGSRLTVL.

The V gene is TRBV15, the J gene TRBJ1-6, with 11 bases lining up with TRBD1. There are 16 residues in the CDR3. The germline CDR1 and CDR2 sequences are LNHNV and YYDKDF (reference sequence). Trimming at V came to 2 bases and at J to 10 bases, leaving 7 bases not matched to a gene. CDR3 sequence: CATSRHQGTGGSPLHF. CDR3 coding DNA: TGTGCCACCAGCAGACATCAGGGGACAGGGGGGTCACCCCTCCACTTT.

V usage is TRBV13 and J usage is TRBJ1-1, with TRBD1 matching 8 bases. V gave up 5 bases and J gave up 3 bases; unmatched junction bases: 11. The CDR3 extends over 16 amino acids. Germline loops: CDR1 PRHDT, CDR2 FYEKMQ (reference sequence). CDR3 bases: TGTGCCAGCAGCCCCCCTGGACAGGGTACGGACACTGAAGCTTTCTTT. This gives the protein CASSPPGQGTDTEAFF.

The chain recombines TRBV9 with TRBJ1-2; D might be TRBD1 (5 bases). The CDR3 runs 12 residues. Trimming shortened V by 1 base and J by 8 bases, and 9 bases separated the two germline ends. The V gene's germline CDR1 is SGDLS and CDR2 YYNGEE. In nucleotides, the CDR3 is TGTGCCAGCAGCGTAAATGGGGCCGGCTACACCTTC. Protein: CASSVNGAGYTF.

The gene calls are TRBV4-2 and TRBJ2-2; no firm D call. CDR3 length: 12 residues. Trimming pared 4 bases from V and 7 bases from J, leaving 7 bases between. Germline CDR1 is LGHNA and CDR2 is YNFKEQ. CDR3 DNA sequence: TGTGCCAGCAGCCCCTTTCACGGGGAGCTGTTTTTT. As protein: CASSPFHGELFF.

The chain recombines TRBV7-2 with TRBJ2-7; D uncertain. Germline lookup yields CDR1 SGHTA and CDR2 FQGNSA. Trimming pared 0 bases from V and 12 bases from J, leaving 27 bases between. This CDR3 is 17 amino acids long. The CDR3 is CASSLARLGPGKDNPYF. Here the CDR3 DNA reads TGTGCCAGCAGCTTAGCTCGGCTGGGTCCAGGTAAGGATAATCCGTACTTC.

The V gene is TRBV27, the J gene TRBJ2-3; 7 bases align to TRBD2. V trimming: 8 bases; J trimming: 7 bases; junction bases outside the gene matches: 9. The CDR3 contains 13 residues. Germline V gene data show CDR1 as MNHEY and CDR2 as SMNVEV (reference sequence). CDR3 sequence reads: CASGGEGPNTQYF. CDR3 DNA sequence: TGTGCCAGCGGGGGGGAGGGCCCAAATACGCAGTATTTT.

V usage is TRBV15 and J usage is TRBJ2-5; D gene unclear. V lost 1 base and J lost 5, with 8 bases in between. The CDR3 loop spans 13 amino acids. Germline CDR1 LNHNV, CDR2 YYDKDF (reference sequence). The CDR3 loop reads CATSRVGEETQYF. In nucleotides, the CDR3 is TGTGCCACCAGCAGAGTGGGCGAGGAGACCCAGTACTTC.

This clone was seen a handful of times. This chain uses TRBV9 with TRBJ1-5; no clear D gene. The V and J ends lost 0 bases and 5 bases respectively, with 9 bases between them. The CDR3 consists of 14 residues. Looked up from germline, CDR1 is SGDLS and CDR2 is YYNGEE. CDR3 protein: CASSVGGGYQPQHF. CDR3 nucleotides: TGTGCCAGCAGCGTAGGGGGAGGGTATCAGCCCCAGCATTTT. The entire variable domain, with the rest obtained from reference TRBV9 and TRBJ1-5, is as follows: DSGVTQTPKHLITATGQRVTLRCSPRSGDLSVYWYQQSLDQGLQFLIQYYNGEERAKGNILERFSAQQFPDLHSELNLSSLELGDSALYFCASSVGGGYQPQHFGDGTRLSIL.

The table lists this clone with a count of one. Here the CDR3 reads CASSRTVWGETQYF. CDR3 bases: TGTGCCAGCAGCCGGACAGTATGGGGGGAGACCCAGTACTTC. The chain carries TRBV2 and TRBJ2-5; D is possibly TRBD1 (6 bases). The germline V and J ends were trimmed by 6 bases and 5 bases, with 16 bases remaining between them. The CDR3 spans 14 residues. Per germline, CDR1 SNHLY and CDR2 FYNNEI.

Turning to this clone: The sample contains more than one DNA sequence encoding this CDR3. The rearrangement links TRBV25-1 to TRBJ1-2; 10 bases line up with TRBD1. Germline CDR1 is MGHDK and CDR2 is SYGVNS. The V gene end was trimmed by 6 bases and the J gene end by 4 bases; junction bases not matched to a gene: 8. This CDR3 spans 15 amino acids. CDR3 residues: CASSVTGGGIYGYTF. In DNA form, the CDR3 reads TGTGCCAGCAGCGTGACAGGGGGCGGGATCTATGGCTACACCTTC.

This chain connects TRBV18 to TRBJ2-3, with D unclear. CDR3 length: 14 amino acids. Germline CDR1 and CDR2: KGHSH and LQKENI. Trimming took 2 bases from V and 2 from J, leaving 8 bases between them. The CDR3, as DNA: TGTGCCAGCTCACCAGGAACCCACACAGATACGCAGTATTTT. As protein: CASSPGTHTDTQYF.

The chain is built from TRBV9 and TRBJ1-1, with D possibly matching TRBD1 (5 bases). Deletions cut 7 bases from V and 0 bases from J, with 10 bases between. The germline gives CDR1 SGDLS, CDR2 YYNGEE. The CDR3 contains 13 residues. The DNA of the CDR3 is TGTGCCAGCGGAAAGGGGATGAACACTGAAGCTTTCTTT. Translating it yields CASGKGMNTEAFF.

This chain uses TRBV19 with TRBJ2-5; a possible D gene is TRBD2 (6 bases). The J call is uncertain, as TRBJ2-7 better fits the DNA end. Germline V gene lookup returns CDR1 LNHDA and CDR2 SQIVND (reference sequence). The CDR3 sequence is 15 residues long. The CDR3 DNA reads as TGTGCCAGTACCTTGGTCGGGGGAGTGGAGGGCGAGCAGTACTTC. It yields the protein CASTLVGGVEGEQYF.

V is TRBV6-1 and J is TRBJ2-2, with no clear D. Germline V gene lookup returns CDR1 MNHNS and CDR2 SASEGT. The V gene lost 10 bases and the J gene lost 6 bases, with 9 bases spanning the gap. The CDR3 covers 11 residues. The chain's CDR3 is CATTESGELFF. CDR3 nucleotides: TGTGCCACAACCGAGTCCGGGGAGCTGTTTTTT.

There are a few counts of this clone. The genes are TRBV7-2 and TRBJ1-5; D is perhaps TRBD1 (5 bases). The CDR3 is made up of 15 amino acids. The germline gives CDR1 SGHTA, CDR2 FQGNSA. V lost 2 bases and J 1 base, leaving 9 bases between the germline ends. DNA of the CDR3: TGTGCCAGCAGCTTATTCAGGGAAAGCAATCAGCCCCAGCATTTT. It translates to CASSLFRESNQPQHF.

V is TRBV7-9 and J is TRBJ2-7; no clear D gene. This CDR3 is built from 12 residues. Germline lookup yields CDR1 SEHNR and CDR2 FQNEAQ (reference sequence). Trimming cost V 7 bases and J 0 bases, with 7 bases left between them. CDR3 DNA sequence: TGTGCCAGCACCAGGTCCTCCTACGAGCAGTACTTC. Its protein product is CASTRSSYEQYF.

This clone occurred a few times. The chain joins TRBV5-4 to TRBJ2-1; 12 nucleotides agree with TRBD2. The length of the CDR3 is 15 residues. J lost 8 bases, V lost 7 bases, and 10 bases had no gene match. Germline V gives CDR1 SGHNT, CDR2 YYREEE (reference sequence). CDR3 coding DNA: TGTGCCAGCGGGCCTAGCGGGGGGGCAGTGCATGAGCAGTTCTTC. Amino acids: CASGPSGGAVHEQFF.

V usage is TRBV29-1 and J usage is TRBJ2-2, with 9 bases matching TRBD1. This CDR3 comprises 14 residues. CDR1 SQVTM and CDR2 ANQGSEA come from the germline V gene. After removal of 3 bases from V and 7 bases from J, the junction contained 6 bases not matched to a gene. Here the CDR3 reads CSVEGQGIGGELFF. The CDR3 region has the DNA TGCAGCGTTGAGGGACAGGGTATAGGCGGGGAGCTGTTTTTT.